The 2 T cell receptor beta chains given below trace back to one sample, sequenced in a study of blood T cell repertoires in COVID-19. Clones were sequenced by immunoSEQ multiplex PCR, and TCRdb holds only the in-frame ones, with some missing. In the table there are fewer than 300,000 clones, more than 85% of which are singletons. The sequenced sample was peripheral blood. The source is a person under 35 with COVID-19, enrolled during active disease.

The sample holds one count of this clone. The CDR3 DNA sequence: TGTGCCAGCAGCCCCGGACTTATCGACGAGCAGTACTTC. This codes for CASSPGLIDEQYF. This chain uses TRBV3-1 (or the pseudogene TRBV3-2) with TRBJ2-7, with D tentatively TRBD2 (5 bases). CDR3 length equals 13 residues. The V end was cut by 4 bases, the J end by 5 bases, with 12 bases between. In germline, CDR1 is LGHDT, CDR2 YNNKEL (reference sequence).

CDR3 loop: CASSDPTGGVYEQYF. In DNA form, the CDR3 reads TGCGCCAGCAGTGATCCTACAGGGGGTGTTTACGAGCAGTACTTC. The chain employs TRBV5-1 and TRBJ2-7; 8 positions agree with TRBD1. Germline assignment: CDR1 SGHRS and CDR2 YFSETQ. V was pared by 5 bases and J by 4 bases, with 11 bases of the junction left unmatched. The CDR3 runs 15 residues.